These 17 T cell receptor beta chains were all obtained from the same sample, sequenced in a study of cytomegalovirus exposure and HLA in healthy donors. With 60 Vbeta and 13 Jbeta primers, the PCR was carried out. TCRdb's table, derived via immunoSEQ multiplex PCR, lists solely in-frame clones and lacks some. The profile shows about 150,000 clones, roughly a tenth of them singletons. The sequenced material came from PBMCs. Every receptor here comes from a male donor in good health and CMV-seronegative.

V gene TRBV9 combines with J gene TRBJ2-5, with 8 bases aligning to TRBD2. With 0 bases clipped from V and 4 bases from J, the junction kept 11 bases outside the gene matches. Germline CDR1 SGDLS, CDR2 YYNGEE. The CDR3 covers 17 residues. CDR3 nucleotides: TGTGCCAGCAGCGTAGCGCCTAGCGGGCCCGGAGGAGAGACCCAGTACTTC. It specifies CASSVAPSGPGGETQYF.

The chain employs TRBV10-3 and TRBJ1-6; TRBD1 aligns across 7 bases. The CDR3 length is 17 residues. V was pared by 0 bases and J by 5 bases, with 7 bases of the junction left unmatched. CDR1 ENHRY and CDR2 SYGVKD come from the germline V gene. The CDR3 sequence is CAISESEGAANNSPLHF. In DNA form, the CDR3 reads TGTGCCATCAGTGAGTCTGAGGGGGCGGCGAATAATTCACCCCTCCACTTT.

This clone has just a few counts. The chain is built from TRBV4-2 and TRBJ1-1; TRBD1 agrees at 7 bases. This CDR3 contains 14 residues. CDR1 is LGHNA and CDR2 is YNFKEQ in the germline V gene. Germline trimming cut 2 bases from V and 8 bases from J; bases unmatched to any gene: 8. The CDR3, as DNA: TGTGCCAGCAGCCAACTCACGGACAGGCTAGAAGCTTTCTTT. Translated, it gives CASSQLTDRLEAFF.

This clone was recorded a few times. The J gene is TRBJ1-3, the V gene TRBV25-1; TRBD1 agrees at 10 bases. Germline CDR1 MGHDK, CDR2 SYGVNS. V was clipped by 4 bases and J by 3 bases; unmatched bases: 6. The CDR3 runs 16 residues. The CDR3 nucleotides read TGTGCCAGCAGTGGCGACAGGGGGCTAAATGGAAACACCATATATTTT. Protein: CASSGDRGLNGNTIYF.

This clone was observed a few times. V and J are TRBV4-3 and TRBJ2-3, with D perhaps TRBD1 (5 bases). The germline V gene has CDR1 LGHNA and CDR2 YSLEER. Between the trimmed V and J ends, which lost 0 bases and 4 bases, there was a span of 14 bases. The CDR3 sequence is 16 residues long. The CDR3, as DNA: TGCGCCAGCAGCCAAGATCGCGACAGTTGGTCAGATACGCAGTATTTT. This encodes CASSQDRDSWSDTQYF.

V usage is TRBV18 and J usage is TRBJ2-1; D remains ambiguous. The length of the CDR3 is 13 residues. Trimming pared 6 bases from V and 5 bases from J, leaving 11 bases between. The germline gives CDR1 KGHSH, CDR2 LQKENI. The CDR3 DNA reads TGTGCCAGCTCCCTCTCCCCAGACAATGAGCAGTTCTTC. Its translation is CASSLSPDNEQFF.

This clone has only a few counts. The V call is TRBV6-5, the J call TRBJ1-1, with 9 positions matching TRBD1. V shed 6 bases and J 10 bases; nucleotides not matched to a gene: 6. This CDR3 is 12 amino acids long. CDR1 and CDR2 (germline): MNHEY, SVGAGI. For the CDR3, the DNA is TGTGCCAGCAGGGACAGGGGAAACGGAGCTTTCTTT. Protein: CASRDRGNGAFF.

This clone occurred a few times. This chain uses TRBV4-3 with TRBJ1-1, with 7 bases identical to TRBD1. The CDR3 covers 18 residues. The V gene end was trimmed by 4 bases and the J gene end by 4 bases; junction bases not matched to a gene: 18. The germline CDR1 and CDR2 sequences are LGHNA and YSLEER. CDR3 sequence (DNA): TGCGCCAGCAGCCGGGGACAGAGCGGCGCGAGGGTGACCACTGAAGCTTTCTTT. Its protein product is CASSRGQSGARVTTEAFF.

The V gene is TRBV6-5, the J gene TRBJ1-2, with TRBD1 matching 9 bases. Trimming took 0 bases from V and 9 from J; bases not matched to a gene: 8. From germline, CDR1 is MNHEY and CDR2 SVGAGI. This CDR3 comprises 15 residues. CDR3 sequence: CASSYSRTGVVCYTF. CDR3 sequence (DNA): TGTGCCAGCAGTTACTCGAGGACAGGGGTTGTTTGCTACACCTTC.

The chain carries TRBV9 and TRBJ1-1; D is unresolved. Trimming took 4 bases from V and 7 from J, leaving 14 bases between them. Germline V lookup: CDR1 SGDLS, CDR2 YYNGEE. The CDR3 sequence is 13 residues long. The CDR3 DNA follows: TGTGCCAGCAGCCAACCTCCGGGTGGTGAAGCTTTCTTT. Translating it yields CASSQPPGGEAFF. The complete variable domain, with remaining parts taken from reference TRBV9 and TRBJ1-1, reads DSGVTQTPKHLITATGQRVTLRCSPRSGDLSVYWYQQSLDQGLQFLIQYYNGEERAKGNILERFSAQQFPDLHSELNLSSLELGDSALYFCASSQPPGGEAFFGQGTRLTVV.

This sequence joins TRBV7-9 and TRBJ1-4; D is unclear. V shed 3 bases and J shed 0 bases, with 11 bases lying between them. CDR3 length: 16 residues. Germline assignment: CDR1 SEHNR and CDR2 FQNEAQ (reference sequence). The DNA for the CDR3 is TGTGCCAGCAGCTTGAGATATGATGCAACTAATGAAAAACTGTTTTTT. It yields the protein CASSLRYDATNEKLFF.

The rearrangement joins TRBV19 to TRBJ1-4, with D possibly matching TRBD1 (5 bases). Germline lookup yields CDR1 LNHDA and CDR2 SQIVND (reference sequence). Deletions cut 5 bases from V and 0 bases from J, with 13 bases between. There are 16 residues in the CDR3. The CDR3 loop is CASSSPRGSTNEKLFF. As DNA, the CDR3 is TGTGCCAGTAGTTCCCCAAGGGGTTCAACTAATGAAAAACTGTTTTTT.

The V and J genes are TRBV2 and TRBJ2-7, with D possibly TRBD1 on 6 matching bases. V lost 3 bases to trimming and J lost 0 bases, with 15 bases between them. The CDR3 covers 16 residues. Germline CDR1 is SNHLY and CDR2 is FYNNEI. In DNA form, the CDR3 reads TGTGCCAGCAGTGATTTCCCGGGACATGTCTCCTACGAGCAGTACTTC. This codes for CASSDFPGHVSYEQYF.

The chain recombines TRBV19 with TRBJ2-7; the match to TRBD2 covers 9 bases. The CDR3 runs to 15 residues. Germline loops: CDR1 LNHDA, CDR2 SQIVND (reference sequence). The J segment lost 0 bases and the V segment lost 5 bases, leaving 5 bases of the junction unmatched. CDR3 in amino acids: CASSSLTSGSYEQYF. The CDR3 coding sequence is TGTGCCAGTAGTTCATTGACTAGCGGCTCCTACGAGCAGTACTTC.

The chain combines TRBV30 with TRBJ2-1; TRBD2 is a possible D gene (5 bases). The V end lost 0 bases, the J end lost 8 bases, and 11 bases lay between the germline ends. The CDR3 is 13 amino acids. The germline V gene encodes CDR1 GTSNPN and CDR2 SVGIG (reference sequence). CDR3 protein: CAWSVLGVDEQFF. The DNA for the CDR3 is TGTGCCTGGAGTGTTTTGGGAGTGGATGAGCAGTTCTTC.

This clone has just a few counts. This sequence joins TRBV30 and TRBJ1-5, with 7 bases lining up with TRBD1. The V segment lost 1 base and the J segment 6 bases; nucleotides outside the gene matches: 6. The germline CDR1 and CDR2 sequences are GTSNPN and SVGIG (reference sequence). This CDR3 has 14 amino acids. CDR3 loop: CAWSAGQRSQPQHF. The CDR3 DNA reads TGTGCCTGGAGTGCGGGACAGCGTAGTCAGCCCCAGCATTTT.

The table lists this clone with a few counts. This chain connects TRBV11-3 to TRBJ1-1; D unresolved. The ends were cut back, 3 bases at V and 2 bases at J, with 7 bases in the middle. The CDR3 totals 13 residues. In germline, CDR1 is SGHNT, CDR2 YENEEA. The CDR3 here is CASSFTGNTEAFF. The CDR3 region has the DNA TGTGCCAGCAGCTTTACGGGAAACACTGAAGCTTTCTTT. Using reference TRBV11-3 and TRBJ1-1 for the parts outside the CDR3, the full variable domain is EAGVVQSPRYKIIEKKQPVAFWCNPISGHNTLYWYLQNLGQGPELLIRYENEEAVDDSQLPKDRFSAERLKGVDSTLKIQPAELGDSAVYLCASSFTGNTEAFFGQGTRLTVV.